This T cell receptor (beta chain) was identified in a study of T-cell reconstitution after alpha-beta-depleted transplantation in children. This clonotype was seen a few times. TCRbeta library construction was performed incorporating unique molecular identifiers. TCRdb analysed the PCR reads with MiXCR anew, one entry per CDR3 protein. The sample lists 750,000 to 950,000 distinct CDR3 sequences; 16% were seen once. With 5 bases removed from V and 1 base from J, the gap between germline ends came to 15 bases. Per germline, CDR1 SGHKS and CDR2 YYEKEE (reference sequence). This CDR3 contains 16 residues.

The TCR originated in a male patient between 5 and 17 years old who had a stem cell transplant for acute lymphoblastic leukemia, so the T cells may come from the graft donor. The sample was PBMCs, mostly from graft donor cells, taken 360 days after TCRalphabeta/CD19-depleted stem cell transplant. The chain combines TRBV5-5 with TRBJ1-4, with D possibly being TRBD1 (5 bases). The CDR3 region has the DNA TGTGCCAGCAGTTTACTCCAGGGATTAACTAATGAAAAACTGTTTTTT. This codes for CASSLLQGLTNEKLFF.